This entry lists 11 T cell receptor beta chains sequenced from one sample in a study of CD8+CD57+ T cells in acquired aplastic anemia listed by TCRdb under 2018. Flow cytometry had shown CD8+CD57+ cell expansion in the patients selected for sequencing. Sequencing took place on an Illumina HiSeq 2000. Profiling of TCR beta VDJ combinations and CDR3 sequences used genomic DNA as the template. Through fastp at Q25 and MiXCR, TCRdb rebuilt clones from the public reads, retaining in-frame beta chains. Rows with a matching CDR3 protein are joined into one entry that keeps the most common DNA and genes. The sample table lists around 430,000 distinct CDR3 sequences, more than 25% of them with a count of one. In total, the top ten clones hold under 0.95% of the sample. The material sequenced was sorted CD4+, CD8+, or CD8+CD57+ T cells (not recorded which) from PBMCs. These receptors all come from a human donor with aplastic anemia.

This clonotype was picked up many times. The rearrangement joins TRBV7-9 to TRBJ2-1; 7 bases map to TRBD1. Germline-derived CDR1 and CDR2 are SEHNR and FQNEAQ (reference sequence). The trim removed 1 base at V and 5 bases at J, leaving 2 bases unmatched. This CDR3 is built from 14 residues. CDR3 coding DNA: TGTGCCAGCAGCTTAGTTGGGACAGACAATGAGCAGTTCTTC. Translation: CASSLVGTDNEQFF. The variable domain in full, with the rest retrieved from reference TRBV7-9 and TRBJ2-1, is DTGVSQNPRHKITKRGQNVTFRCDPISEHNRLYWYRQTLGQGPEFLTYFQNEAQLEKSRLLSDRFSAERPKGSFSTLEIQRTEQGDSAMYLCASSLVGTDNEQFFGPGTRLTVL.

This clonotype was counted ten times or more. CDR3 coding DNA: TGTGCCAGCAATGTGGAACAGGAGACCCAGTACTTC. This encodes CASNVEQETQYF. This chain joins TRBV7-8 and TRBJ2-5; no clear D. V was trimmed by 7 bases and J by 5 bases, leaving 11 bases between them. Germline CDR1 SGHVS, CDR2 FQNEAQ. CDR3 length: 12 residues.

For this clonotype: This could be a read error, since a much larger clone is one nucleotide away. This chain uses TRBV19 with TRBJ1-2; TRBD1 might be the D (5 bases). This CDR3 has 14 amino acids. Germline loops: CDR1 LNHDA, CDR2 SQIVND (reference sequence). V lost 7 bases and J 10 bases, leaving 22 bases between the germline ends. The CDR3 region is CASTQNLQGDDYTF. The CDR3 DNA reads TGTGCCAGTACTCAAAACCTCCAGGGTGATGACTACACCTTC.

This clonotype was seen ten or more times. The chain links TRBV11-1 to TRBJ2-3, with D tentatively TRBD2 (5 bases). Germline values: CDR1 SGHAT, CDR2 FQDESV (reference sequence). The CDR3 contains 14 residues. V lost 5 bases to trimming and J lost 1 base, with 10 bases between them. The CDR3 sequence is CASSLEAGTDTQYF. The CDR3 DNA is TGTGCCAGCAGCCTAGAAGCGGGCACAGATACGCAGTATTTT.

For this clonotype: A junction end diverges from the germline sequence, so it may reflect a read error. The chain has TRBV25-1 and TRBJ1-2, with D possibly being TRBD1 (5 bases). CDR1 MGHDK and CDR2 SYGVNS come from the germline V gene. This CDR3 spans 14 amino acids. The CDR3 sequence: CACRTAGSAGGYTF. The CDR3 region has the DNA TGTGCCTGCAGGACGGCAGGGAGCGCAGGCGGCTACACCTTC.

On this clonotype itself: The junction shows a germline mismatch at one end, possibly a read error. The chain uses TRBV12-3 or TRBV12-4 and TRBJ1-1; no reliable D call. The length of the CDR3 is 14 residues. The CDR3 reads CASGFWVAGTEAFF. The CDR3 bases are TGTGCCAGCGGTTTCTGGGTGGCGGGAACTGAAGCTTTCTTT.

This clonotype was detected ten times or more. V usage is TRBV9 and J usage is TRBJ2-7; no clear D. The CDR3 is 15 amino acids. Per the germline V gene, CDR1 is SGDLS and CDR2 is YYNGEE. The V and J ends lost 2 bases and 0 bases respectively, with 12 bases between them. The CDR3 DNA sequence: TGTGCCAGCAGCGTCGGACCGCAGAGCTCCTACGAGCAGTACTTC. It specifies CASSVGPQSSYEQYF.

This clonotype was picked up many times. The genes are TRBV20-1 and TRBJ1-1; D unresolved. V was trimmed by 1 base and J by 5 bases, leaving 11 bases between them. Germline-derived CDR1 and CDR2 are DFQATT and SNEGSKA (reference sequence). This CDR3 is built from 13 residues. The CDR3 here is CSARVGGETEAFF. In nucleotides, the CDR3 is TGCAGTGCTAGAGTAGGCGGCGAAACTGAAGCTTTCTTT.

V gene TRBV10-3 combines with J gene TRBJ2-2, with a possible D match to TRBD2 (6 bases). CDR1 is ENHRY, CDR2 SYGVKD, per germline. CDR3 length equals 14 residues. Trimming took off 10 bases at V and 5 bases at J, with 17 bases between the two ends. The CDR3 sequence is CASARDSQTGELFF. Here the CDR3 DNA reads TGTGCCAGCGCAAGGGACTCGCAAACCGGGGAGCTGTTTTTT.

Note on this clonotype: This may arise from a read error, as a much more abundant clone is one base away. The genes are TRBV2 and TRBJ2-2, with D maybe TRBD2 (5 bases). The CDR3 totals 13 residues. CDR1 is SNHLY, CDR2 FYNNEI, per germline. CDR3 sequence (DNA): TGTGCCAGCAGTTGGGAGAACACCAGGGAGCTGTTTTTT. This translates into CASSWENTRELFF.

This clonotype was found many times. The chain combines TRBV25-1 with TRBJ1-2, with a weak D call TRBD1 (5 bases). This CDR3 is built from 16 residues. CDR1 is MGHDK, CDR2 SYGVNS, per germline. The V gene lost 1 base and the J gene lost 4 bases, with 16 bases spanning the gap. The CDR3 reads CASSESGVPGTYGYTF. DNA of the CDR3: TGTGCCAGCAGTGAATCCGGGGTCCCGGGGACCTATGGCTACACCTTC.